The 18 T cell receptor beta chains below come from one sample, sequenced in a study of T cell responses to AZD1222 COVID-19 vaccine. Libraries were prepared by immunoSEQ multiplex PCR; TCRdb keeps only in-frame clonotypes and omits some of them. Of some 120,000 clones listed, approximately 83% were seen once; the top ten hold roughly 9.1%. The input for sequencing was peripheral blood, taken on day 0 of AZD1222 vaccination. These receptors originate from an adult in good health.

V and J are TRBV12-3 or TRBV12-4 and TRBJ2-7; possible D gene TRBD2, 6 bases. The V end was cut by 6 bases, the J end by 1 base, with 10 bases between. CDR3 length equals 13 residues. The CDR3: CASREGWSYEQYF. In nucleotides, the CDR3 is TGTGCCAGCAGGGAGGGGTGGTCCTACGAGCAGTACTTC.

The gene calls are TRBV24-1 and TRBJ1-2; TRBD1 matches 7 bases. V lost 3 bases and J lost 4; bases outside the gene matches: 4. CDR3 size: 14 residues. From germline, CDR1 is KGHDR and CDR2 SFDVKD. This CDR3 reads CATSDAGQIYGYTF. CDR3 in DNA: TGTGCCACCAGTGATGCGGGACAGATCTATGGCTACACCTTC.

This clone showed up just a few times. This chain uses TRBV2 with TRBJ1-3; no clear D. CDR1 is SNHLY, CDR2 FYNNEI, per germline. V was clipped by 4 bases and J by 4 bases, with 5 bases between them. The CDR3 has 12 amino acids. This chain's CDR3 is CASSVFGNTIYF. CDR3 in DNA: TGTGCCAGCAGTGTTTTCGGAAACACCATATATTTT.

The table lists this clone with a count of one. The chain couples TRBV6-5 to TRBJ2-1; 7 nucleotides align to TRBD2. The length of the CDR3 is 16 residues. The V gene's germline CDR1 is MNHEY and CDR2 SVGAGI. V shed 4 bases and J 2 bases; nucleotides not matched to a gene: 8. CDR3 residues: CASSSPSREAYNEQFF. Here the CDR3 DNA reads TGTGCCAGCAGTTCACCTAGCCGGGAGGCCTACAATGAGCAGTTCTTC.

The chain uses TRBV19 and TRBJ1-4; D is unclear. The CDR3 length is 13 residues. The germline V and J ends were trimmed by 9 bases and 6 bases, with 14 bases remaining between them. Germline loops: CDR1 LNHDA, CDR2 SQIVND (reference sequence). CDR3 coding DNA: TGTGCCAGCCATAGGCCCGGGGATGAAAAACTGTTTTTT. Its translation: CASHRPGDEKLFF.

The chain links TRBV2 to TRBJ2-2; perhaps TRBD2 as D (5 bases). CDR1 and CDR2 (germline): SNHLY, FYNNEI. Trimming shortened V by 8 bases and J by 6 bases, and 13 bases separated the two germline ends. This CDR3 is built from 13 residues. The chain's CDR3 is CASRLSSPGELFF. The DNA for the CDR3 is TGTGCCAGCCGCCTTTCTAGCCCCGGGGAGCTGTTTTTT. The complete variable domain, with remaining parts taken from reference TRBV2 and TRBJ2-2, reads EPEVTQTPSHQVTQMGQEVILRCVPISNHLYFYWYRQILGQKVEFLVSFYNNEISEKSEIFDDQFSVERPDGSNFTLKIRSTKLEDSAMYFCASRLSSPGELFFGEGSRLTVL.

Written as DNA, the CDR3 is TGTGCCAGCAGCTTAGGCGGGATTGCCCAAGAGACCCAGTACTTC. It yields the protein CASSLGGIAQETQYF. The V gene is TRBV7-9, the J gene TRBJ2-5, with a weak D call TRBD2 (6 bases). V lost 1 base and J lost 1, with 10 bases in between. The germline gives CDR1 SEHNR, CDR2 FQNEAQ (reference sequence). CDR3 size: 15 residues.

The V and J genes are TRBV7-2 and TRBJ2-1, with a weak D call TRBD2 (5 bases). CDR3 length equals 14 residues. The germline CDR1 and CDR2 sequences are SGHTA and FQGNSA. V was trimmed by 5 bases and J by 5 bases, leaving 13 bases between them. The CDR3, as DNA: TGTGCCAGCAGCGCACGGACGGGGAACAATGAGCAGTTCTTC. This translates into CASSARTGNNEQFF.

For the CDR3, the DNA is TGCGCCAGCAGCCAAGAAAGAGGGACCTTCTCTGGAAACACCATATATTTT. This translates into CASSQERGTFSGNTIYF. The V gene is TRBV4-1, the J gene TRBJ1-3, with a weak D call TRBD1 (5 bases). This CDR3 is built from 17 residues. V was pared by 0 bases and J by 0 bases, with 12 bases between. Germline V CDR1 and CDR2: MGHRA, YSYEKL.

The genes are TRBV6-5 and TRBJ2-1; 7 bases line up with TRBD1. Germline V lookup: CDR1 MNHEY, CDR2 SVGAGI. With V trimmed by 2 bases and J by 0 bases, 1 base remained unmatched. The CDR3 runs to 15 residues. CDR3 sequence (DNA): TGTGCCAGCAGTTACGACAGGGACTCCTACAATGAGCAGTTCTTC. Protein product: CASSYDRDSYNEQFF.

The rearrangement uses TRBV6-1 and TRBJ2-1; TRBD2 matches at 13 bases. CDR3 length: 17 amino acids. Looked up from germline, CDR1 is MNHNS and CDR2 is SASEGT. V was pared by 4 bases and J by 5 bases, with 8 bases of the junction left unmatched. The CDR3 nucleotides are TGTGCCAGCAGTGCCCGCCGACTAGCGGGAGGTAACAATGAGCAGTTCTTC. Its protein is CASSARRLAGGNNEQFF.

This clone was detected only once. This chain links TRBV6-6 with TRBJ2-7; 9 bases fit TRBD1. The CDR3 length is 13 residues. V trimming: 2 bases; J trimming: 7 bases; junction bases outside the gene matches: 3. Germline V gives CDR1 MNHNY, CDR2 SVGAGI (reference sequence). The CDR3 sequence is CASSYQGQGEQYF. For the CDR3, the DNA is TGTGCCAGCAGTTACCAGGGACAGGGTGAGCAGTACTTC.

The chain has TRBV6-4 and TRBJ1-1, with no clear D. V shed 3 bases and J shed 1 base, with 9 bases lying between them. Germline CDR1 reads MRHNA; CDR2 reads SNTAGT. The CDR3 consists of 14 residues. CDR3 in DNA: TGTGCCAGCAGTGAAGGCACACGGAACACTGAAGCTTTCTTT. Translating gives CASSEGTRNTEAFF.

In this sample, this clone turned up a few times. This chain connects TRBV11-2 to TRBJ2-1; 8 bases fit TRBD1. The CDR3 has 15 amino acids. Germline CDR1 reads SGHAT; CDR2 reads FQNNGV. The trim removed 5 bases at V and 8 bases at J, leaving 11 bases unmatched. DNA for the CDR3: TGTGCCAGCAGCCAGGACAGGGTCAGCTTGGATGAGCAGTTCTTC. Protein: CASSQDRVSLDEQFF.

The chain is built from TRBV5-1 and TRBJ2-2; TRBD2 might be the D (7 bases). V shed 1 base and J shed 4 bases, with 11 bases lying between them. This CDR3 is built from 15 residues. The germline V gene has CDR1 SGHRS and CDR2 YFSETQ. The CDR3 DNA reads TGCGCCAGCAGCTTGCCGGGGGGCCTCACCGGGGAGCTGTTTTTT. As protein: CASSLPGGLTGELFF.

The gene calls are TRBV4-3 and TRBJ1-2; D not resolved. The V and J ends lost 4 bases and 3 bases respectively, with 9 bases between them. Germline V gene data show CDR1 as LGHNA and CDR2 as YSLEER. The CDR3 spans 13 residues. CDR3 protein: CASSPAGHYGYTF. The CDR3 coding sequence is TGCGCCAGCAGCCCAGCAGGACACTATGGCTACACCTTC.

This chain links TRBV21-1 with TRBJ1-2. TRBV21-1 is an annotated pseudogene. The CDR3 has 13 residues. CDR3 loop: CASSKGGPNGYTF. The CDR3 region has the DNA TGTGCCAGCAGCAAAGGGGGACCAAATGGCTACACCTTC.

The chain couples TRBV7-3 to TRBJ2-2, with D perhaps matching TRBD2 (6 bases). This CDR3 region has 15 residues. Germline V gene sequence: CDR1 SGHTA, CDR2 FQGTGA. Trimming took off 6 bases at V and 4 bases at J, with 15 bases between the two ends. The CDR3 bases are TGTGCCAGCAGTTCTAGCGCCGCGGGCACCGGGGAGCTGTTTTTT. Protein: CASSSSAAGTGELFF.